A few counts support the clone carrying this T cell receptor beta chain. Clones were sequenced by immunoSEQ multiplex PCR, and TCRdb holds only the in-frame ones, with some missing. This sample has about 74,000 clones, with more than 65% found just once. The data are from a study of OX40 agonist ivuxolimab in advanced cancers. Turning to the study itself: Dose-escalation patients suffered from hepatocellular carcinoma, melanoma, renal cell or head and neck cancer.

V dropped 4 bases and J dropped 3 bases, with 15 bases sitting between them. CDR3 length equals 15 residues. The germline CDR1 and CDR2 sequences are LGHNA and YSLEER. The chain recombines TRBV4-3 with TRBJ1-1; D is undetermined. The sequenced sample was CD4+ or CD8+ T cells sorted from blood, obtained in a trial of the OX40 agonist ivuxolimab. This TCR derives from an adult with an advanced solid tumor such as melanoma, head and neck, liver or kidney cancer. The CDR3 loop reads CASSRLTGRDTEAFF. The CDR3 coding sequence is TGCGCCAGCAGCCGCCTGACGGGTAGGGACACTGAAGCTTTCTTT.